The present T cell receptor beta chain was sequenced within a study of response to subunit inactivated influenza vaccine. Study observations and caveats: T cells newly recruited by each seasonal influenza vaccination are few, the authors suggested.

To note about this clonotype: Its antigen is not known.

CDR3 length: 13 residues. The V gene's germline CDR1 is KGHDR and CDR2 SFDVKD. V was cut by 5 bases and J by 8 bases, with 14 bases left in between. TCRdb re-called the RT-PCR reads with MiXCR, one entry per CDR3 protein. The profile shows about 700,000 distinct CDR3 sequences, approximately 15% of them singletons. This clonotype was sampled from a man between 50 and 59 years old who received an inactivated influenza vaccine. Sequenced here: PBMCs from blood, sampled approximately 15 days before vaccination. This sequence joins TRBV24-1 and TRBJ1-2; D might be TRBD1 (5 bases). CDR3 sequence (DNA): TGTGCCACCAGTGGAGGCAGGGCGACCGGCTACACCTTC. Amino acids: CATSGGRATGYTF.